This TCR beta chain stems from a study of breast tumors, draining lymph nodes, adjacent tissues. In this sample, this clonotype turned up many times. Germline V lookup: CDR1 SGHRS, CDR2 YFSETQ. CDR3 length: 13 amino acids. Trimming stripped 5 bases from V and 1 base from J, with 9 bases between. Axillary draining lymph nodes of breast cancer patients supplied the node samples. TCRdb analysed the multiplex PCR reads with MiXCR anew, one entry per CDR3 protein. Of approximately 130,000 distinct CDR3 sequences listed, around 20% are singletons. What was sequenced was axillary lymph node tissue. The receptor was derived from a female donor with breast cancer. Some clones in this sample may be carry-over from other donors' samples. The chain is built from TRBV5-1 and TRBJ2-5; D may match TRBD1 or TRBD2 (5 bases each). The CDR3 reads CASSFGTQETQYF. CDR3 coding DNA: TGCGCCAGCAGTTTCGGGACCCAAGAGACCCAGTACTTC.